Sequencing of this TCR beta chain was carried out in a study of cytomegalovirus exposure and HLA in healthy donors. 13 Jbeta primers and 60 Vbeta primers were used for the PCR. TCRdb keeps only in-frame clones here, not all; method: immunoSEQ multiplex PCR. The sample includes 160,000 or so clones, 65% to 75% seen only once; the top ten take under 2.5%. The CDR3 runs to 15 residues. CDR1 and CDR2 from the germline V gene are SQVTM and ANQGSEA. The receptor was derived from a human donor in good health. The chain is built from TRBV29-1 and TRBJ2-5, with D perhaps matching TRBD1 or TRBD2 (5 bases each). The J call may not be correct, given that the DNA end is closer to TRBJ2-7. The sample comprised PBMCs. The CDR3 sequence: CSACRPGTGRDEQYF. DNA for the CDR3: TGCAGCGCCTGCCGGCCTGGGACGGGGCGGGACGAGCAGTACTTC.